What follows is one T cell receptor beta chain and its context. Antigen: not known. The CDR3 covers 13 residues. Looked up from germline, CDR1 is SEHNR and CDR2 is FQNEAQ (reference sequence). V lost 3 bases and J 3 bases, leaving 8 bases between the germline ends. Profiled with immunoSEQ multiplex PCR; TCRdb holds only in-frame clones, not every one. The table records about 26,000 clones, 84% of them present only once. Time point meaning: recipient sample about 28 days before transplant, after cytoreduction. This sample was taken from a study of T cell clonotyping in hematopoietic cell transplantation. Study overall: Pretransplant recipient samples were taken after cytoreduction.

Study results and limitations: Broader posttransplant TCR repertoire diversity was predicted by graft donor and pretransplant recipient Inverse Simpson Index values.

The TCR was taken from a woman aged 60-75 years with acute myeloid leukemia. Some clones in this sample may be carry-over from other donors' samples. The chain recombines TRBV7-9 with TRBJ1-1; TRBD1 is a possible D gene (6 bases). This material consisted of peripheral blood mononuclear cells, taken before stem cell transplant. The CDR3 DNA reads TGTGCCAGCAGCTTCTCAGGGGACACTGAAGCTTTCTTT. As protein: CASSFSGDTEAFF.